The rows below give T cell receptor beta chains drawn from one sample of a study of T cells in Graves' hyperthyroidism and ophthalmopathy. TCRdb used MiXCR to reprocess the multiplex PCR reads, holding one entry per CDR3 protein. The sample has hundreds of thousands of distinct CDR3 sequences; approximately 14% are singletons. Sequencing was done on a sample of blood. These receptors were obtained from a man in his late teens or twenties with Graves' ophthalmopathy. Both conserved end residues are part of each CDR3. D genes are given only for firm matches. Clone size is stated in some rows and not others, as once, few, many or a class when expanded.

clone_size	v_call	j_call	d_call	cdr3_aa	cdr3_nt
many	TRBV2	TRBJ2-4	TRBD1	CASSATGGIAKNIQYF	TGTGCCAGCAGTGCAACAGGGGGCATTGCCAAAAACATTCAGTACTTC
many	TRBV6-1	TRBJ2-7	-	CVIAPPNEQYF	TGTGTTATCGCACCCCCCAACGAGCAGTACTTC
many	TRBV3-1	TRBJ1-1	-	CASSQAGEAFF	TGTGCCAGCAGCCAAGCCGGTGAAGCTTTCTTT
many	TRBV12-3/TRBV12-4	TRBJ2-3	-	CASSSTSTTDTQYF	TGTGCCAGCAGCTCTACTAGCACCACAGATACGCAGTATTTT
many	TRBV12-3/TRBV12-4	TRBJ2-1	-	CASSPGWGNEQFF	TGTGCCAGCAGTCCCGGGTGGGGCAATGAGCAGTTCTTC
few	TRBV6-1	TRBJ2-3	TRBD2	CASSVLAAGGTDTQYF	TGTGCCAGCAGTGTCCTGGCGGCGGGGGGAACAGATACGCAGTATTTT
-	TRBV4-1	TRBJ2-6	-	CASSQGPDPAYSGANVLTF	TGCGCCAGCAGCCAAGGGCCCGATCCAGCCTACTCTGGGGCCAACGTCCTGACTTTC
many	TRBV15	TRBJ2-3	TRBD2	CATSRGVAGVSDTQYF	TGTGCCACCAGCAGAGGGGTAGCGGGAGTCTCAGATACGCAGTATTTT
-	TRBV20-1	TRBJ1-5	-	CSAMVQGRQPQHF	TGCAGTGCTATGGTCCAGGGGCGTCAGCCCCAGCATTTT
-	TRBV6-2/TRBV6-3	TRBJ2-2	-	CAISQSGDTGELFF	TGTGCCATCAGCCAGTCAGGGGACACCGGGGAGCTGTTTTTT
many	TRBV5-1	TRBJ2-1	TRBD2	CASSLVTSGGYNEQFF	TGCGCCAGCAGCTTGGTGACTAGCGGGGGGTACAATGAGCAGTTCTTC
many	TRBV30	TRBJ2-7	TRBD1	CAWSFDRVYEQYF	TGTGCCTGGAGTTTTGACAGGGTATACGAGCAGTACTTC
-	TRBV30	TRBJ2-7	-	CAWSKTSYEQYF	TGTGCCTGGAGTAAAACCTCCTACGAGCAGTACTTC
few	TRBV24-1	TRBJ1-1	-	CATAGQNTEAFF	TGTGCCACCGCCGGACAAAACACTGAAGCTTTCTTT
many	TRBV24-1	TRBJ1-1	-	CATMGAVDTEAFF	TGTGCCACCATGGGGGCGGTGGACACTGAAGCTTTCTTT
many	TRBV30	TRBJ2-3	-	CAWSTGSSTDTQYF	TGTGCCTGGAGTACCGGATCTAGCACAGATACGCAGTATTTT
many	TRBV18	TRBJ1-2	-	CASSPEELYGYTF	TGTGCCAGCTCACCGGAGGAGCTCTATGGCTACACCTTC
few	TRBV5-1	TRBJ2-5	TRBD1	CASSWRTGVQETQYF	TGCGCCAGCAGCTGGCGGACAGGGGTCCAAGAGACCCAGTACTTC
few	TRBV5-4	TRBJ2-5	TRBD1	CASRYGTVQETQYF	TGTGCCAGCAGATATGGGACAGTCCAAGAGACCCAGTACTTC
-	TRBV7-2	TRBJ1-2	-	CASSLTGVSGYTF	TGTGCCAGCAGCTTAACCGGGGTTAGTGGCTACACCTTC
many	TRBV6-6	TRBJ2-1	TRBD2	CASSYSLAGNEQFF	TGTGCCAGCAGTTACTCACTAGCGGGCAATGAGCAGTTCTTC
many	TRBV5-5	TRBJ2-7	-	CASSLAHGTYYEQYF	TGTGCCAGCAGCTTGGCACACGGGACGTACTACGAGCAGTACTTC
many	TRBV25-1	TRBJ2-2	-	CASSGIRGQNTGELFF	TGTGCCAGCAGCGGGATTCGAGGGCAGAACACCGGGGAGCTGTTTTTT
many	TRBV3-1	TRBJ1-1	TRBD1	CASSQDWRTGGNTEAFF	TGTGCCAGCAGCCAAGATTGGAGGACAGGGGGGAACACTGAAGCTTTCTTT
-	TRBV29-1	TRBJ2-7	-	CSVESKGYEQYF	TGCAGCGTTGAGTCGAAGGGCTACGAGCAGTACTTC
-	TRBV4-3	TRBJ2-7	TRBD2	CASSQELGGVAYEQYF	TGCGCCAGCAGCCAAGAGCTGGGAGGGGTGGCCTACGAGCAGTACTTC
many	TRBV12-3/TRBV12-4	TRBJ2-7	-	CASSIRYEQYF	TGTGCCAGCAGTATCCGATACGAGCAGTACTTC
-	TRBV7-8	TRBJ2-3	TRBD2	CASSLKAGGWTDTQYF	TGTGCCAGCAGCTTAAAGGCGGGGGGGTGGACAGATACGCAGTATTTT
few	TRBV19	TRBJ1-1	-	CASRKTHDMNTEAFF	TGTGCCAGTAGGAAGACCCATGATATGAACACTGAAGCTTTCTTT
-	TRBV10-3	TRBJ1-1	-	CAISRQENTEAFF	TGTGCCATCAGTCGACAGGAGAACACTGAAGCTTTCTTT
few	TRBV7-9	TRBJ2-6	-	CASSPAGEGTLTF	TGTGCCAGCAGCCCCGCGGGTGAAGGGACTTTGACTTTC
many	TRBV7-9	TRBJ2-1	TRBD1	CASSITLQGAHEQFF	TGTGCCAGCAGCATAACTCTGCAGGGGGCTCATGAGCAGTTCTTC
many	TRBV20-1	TRBJ2-1	-	CSASSGWDYNEQFF	TGCAGTGCTTCCAGTGGTTGGGACTACAATGAGCAGTTCTTC
-	TRBV6-2/TRBV6-3	TRBJ2-3	TRBD2	CASSRAGVDTQYF	TGTGCCAGCAGTCGAGCGGGAGTAGATACGCAGTATTTT
many	TRBV3-1	TRBJ2-5	TRBD2	CASSQVAGGPGGTQYF	TGTGCCAGCAGCCAAGTTGCGGGGGGCCCGGGGGGGACCCAGTACTTC
few	TRBV5-1	TRBJ2-5	-	CASSRDGYQETQYF	TGCGCCAGCAGTCGGGACGGCTACCAAGAGACCCAGTACTTC
many	TRBV20-1	TRBJ2-1	TRBD1	CSAAGTGKNFDVSYNEQFF	TGCAGTGCCGCTGGGACAGGGAAAAATTTCGATGTGTCCTACAATGAGCAGTTCTTC
many	TRBV6-2/TRBV6-3	TRBJ2-1	-	CASSQGSGNNEQFF	TGTGCCAGCAGCCAGGGTAGCGGAAACAATGAGCAGTTCTTC
many	TRBV13	TRBJ1-1	-	CASSLRAGAEAFF	TGTGCCAGCAGCTTGAGGGCAGGTGCTGAAGCTTTCTTT
few	TRBV7-9	TRBJ2-2	TRBD1	CAGIGQGASNTGELFF	TGTGCCGGAATCGGACAGGGGGCATCGAACACCGGGGAGCTGTTTTTT
few	TRBV28	TRBJ2-5	-	CAGSLGGETQYF	TGTGCCGGCAGTTTGGGGGGAGAGACCCAGTACTTC
-	TRBV5-1	TRBJ2-5	-	CASSLYHPQETQYF	TGCGCCAGCAGCTTGTATCATCCTCAAGAGACCCAGTACTTC
many	TRBV7-2	TRBJ1-3	-	CASSPDGSGNTIYF	TGTGCCAGCAGCCCGGACGGTTCTGGAAACACCATATATTTT
-	TRBV24-1	TRBJ1-1	-	CATSDYFNTEAFF	TGTGCCACCAGTGATTATTTTAACACTGAAGCTTTCTTT
-	TRBV5-5	TRBJ2-7	-	CASGLRDTSYEQYF	TGTGCAAGTGGACTCCGGGACACCTCCTACGAGCAGTACTTC
few	TRBV10-2	TRBJ2-7	TRBD1	CASIQPGQGTGEQYF	TGCGCCAGCATACAGCCGGGACAGGGGACGGGCGAGCAGTACTTC
-	TRBV5-1	TRBJ2-2	-	CASSLERWLPPGELFF	TGCGCCAGCAGCTTGGAACGGTGGCTCCCCCCCGGGGAGCTGTTTTTT
many	TRBV7-2	TRBJ1-4	-	CASSLDGFSTNEKLFF	TGTGCCAGCAGCTTAGATGGGTTTAGCACTAATGAAAAACTGTTTTTT
many	TRBV12-3/TRBV12-4	TRBJ2-7	-	CASSLSTEQYF	TGTGCCAGCAGTTTAAGTACCGAGCAGTACTTC
few	TRBV4-1	TRBJ2-1	-	CASSQAPEQGYNEQFF	TGCGCCAGCAGCCAAGCCCCGGAACAGGGATACAATGAGCAGTTCTTC
few	TRBV14	TRBJ2-7	-	CASSHRGDGYEQYF	TGTGCCAGCAGCCATAGGGGGGACGGCTACGAGCAGTACTTC